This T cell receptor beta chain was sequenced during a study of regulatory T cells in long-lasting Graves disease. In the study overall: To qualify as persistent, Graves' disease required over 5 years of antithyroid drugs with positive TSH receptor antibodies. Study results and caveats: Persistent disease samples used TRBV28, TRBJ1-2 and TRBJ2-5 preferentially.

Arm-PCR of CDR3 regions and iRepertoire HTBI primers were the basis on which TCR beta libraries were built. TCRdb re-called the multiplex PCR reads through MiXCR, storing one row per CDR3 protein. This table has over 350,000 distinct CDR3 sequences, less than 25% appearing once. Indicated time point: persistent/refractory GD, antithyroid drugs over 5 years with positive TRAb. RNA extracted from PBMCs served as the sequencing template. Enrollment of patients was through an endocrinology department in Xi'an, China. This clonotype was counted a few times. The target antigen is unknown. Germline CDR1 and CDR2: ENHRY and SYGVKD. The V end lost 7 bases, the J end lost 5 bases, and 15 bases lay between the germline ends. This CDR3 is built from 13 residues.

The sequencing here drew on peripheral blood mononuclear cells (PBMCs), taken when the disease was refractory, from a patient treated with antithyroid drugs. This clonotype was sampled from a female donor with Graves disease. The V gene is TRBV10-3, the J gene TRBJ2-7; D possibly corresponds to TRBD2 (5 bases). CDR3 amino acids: CAIKTTQGNEQYF. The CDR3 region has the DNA TGTGCCATCAAGACTACTCAAGGGAACGAGCAGTACTTC.